The 9 T cell receptor beta chains presented below share a single source sample, sequenced in a study of blood T cell repertoires in COVID-19 (TCRdb year 2020). Preparation of the library involved the immunoSEQ multiplex PCR assay. The table was pulled from immuneACCESS by TCRdb, which kept in-frame rearrangements only. Such tables lose some clones; where checked, under half of the loss comes from unresolved V genes, and the rest has no known cause. Recorded for this sample are around 130,000 clones; roughly 80% of them occurred a single time. The ten largest clones capture about 2.2% of the sample. Sample: PBMCs or T cells enriched from blood (not recorded which). These receptors all come from a man in his forties or fifties with acute COVID-19.

The chain employs TRBV3-1 (or the pseudogene TRBV3-2) and TRBJ1-2; 7 bases match TRBD1. This CDR3 spans 13 amino acids. The J segment lost 6 bases and the V segment lost 6 bases, leaving 7 bases of the junction unmatched. CDR1 and CDR2 from the germline V gene are LGHDT and YNNKEL (reference sequence). In DNA form, the CDR3 reads TGTGCCAGCAGTCGGGAGACAGGGAATGGCTACACCTTC. It encodes CASSRETGNGYTF.

This clone was seen a few times. This chain joins TRBV7-2 and TRBJ2-7, with D possibly TRBD1 on 5 matching bases. The CDR3 spans 14 residues. Trimming took off 5 bases at V and 7 bases at J, with 18 bases between the two ends. From germline, CDR1 is SGHTA and CDR2 FQGNSA. For the CDR3, the DNA is TGTGCCAGCAGCAAGGGGCAGCCGCTAAATGAGCAGTACTTC. It translates to CASSKGQPLNEQYF. Supplemented by reference TRBV7-2 and TRBJ2-7, the full variable domain reads GAGVSQSPSNKVTEKGKDVELRCDPISGHTALYWYRQSLGQGLEFLIYFQGNSAPDKSGLPSDRFSAERTGGSVSTLTIQRTQQEDSAVYLCASSKGQPLNEQYFGPGTRLTVT.

This chain joins TRBV5-1 and TRBJ2-3; D might be TRBD2 (6 bases). This CDR3 contains 14 residues. Germline assignment: CDR1 SGHRS and CDR2 YFSETQ. V lost 0 bases and J lost 4, with 9 bases in between. This chain's CDR3 is CASSLALAPDTQYF. The CDR3 coding sequence is TGCGCCAGCAGCTTGGCCCTAGCGCCAGATACGCAGTATTTT.

This clone is a singleton in its sample. This chain links TRBV6-5 with TRBJ2-2; 8 nucleotides agree with TRBD2. This CDR3 has 16 amino acids. Unmatched junction bases numbered 8, after V lost 3 bases and J lost 5 bases. Germline values: CDR1 MNHEY, CDR2 SVGAGI. The CDR3 here is CASSYLGLERTGELFF. As DNA, the CDR3 is TGTGCCAGCAGTTATTTGGGACTAGAGAGGACCGGGGAGCTGTTTTTT.

The chain combines TRBV10-1 with TRBJ1-1; D not certain. Trimming shortened V by 2 bases and J by 5 bases, and 18 bases separated the two germline ends. The CDR3 extends over 16 amino acids. The germline V gene encodes CDR1 WNHNN and CDR2 SYGVQD (reference sequence). The CDR3 loop is CASSEDTLAPETEAFF. The CDR3 DNA follows: TGCGCCAGCAGTGAGGACACGCTCGCCCCCGAGACTGAAGCTTTCTTT.

The chain has TRBV5-1 and TRBJ2-5, with 7 bases fitting TRBD1. The ends lost 0 bases at V and 3 bases at J; junction bases unmatched: 2. CDR1 is SGHRS, CDR2 YFSETQ, per germline. The CDR3 totals 14 residues. This CDR3 reads CASSLEGGEETQYF. Written as DNA, the CDR3 is TGCGCCAGCAGCTTGGAAGGGGGCGAAGAGACCCAGTACTTC.

The genes are TRBV30 and TRBJ2-7; D possibly corresponds to TRBD1 (7 bases). CDR1 and CDR2 (germline): GTSNPN, SVGIG (reference sequence). This CDR3 region has 15 residues. V gave up 0 bases and J gave up 7 bases, with 19 bases separating them. The DNA of the CDR3 is TGTGCCTGGAGTGTACAGGAGGGGGCGACGTGGGAGCAGTACTTC. This encodes CAWSVQEGATWEQYF.

The V and J genes are TRBV3-1 (or the pseudogene TRBV3-2) and TRBJ1-1, with D hard to call. Germline V lookup: CDR1 LGHDT, CDR2 YNNKEL (reference sequence). This CDR3 region has 14 residues. V dropped 0 bases and J dropped 1 base, with 6 bases sitting between them. The CDR3 sequence is CASSQEQTNTEAFF. CDR3 nucleotide sequence: TGTGCCAGCAGCCAAGAACAGACGAACACTGAAGCTTTCTTT.

The chain uses TRBV10-2 and TRBJ1-1; 9 bases are shared with TRBD1. V lost 6 bases, J lost 5 bases, and 4 bases stayed unmatched. CDR3 length: 13 amino acids. Germline V lookup: CDR1 WSHSY, CDR2 SAAADI. The CDR3 reads CASRGQGGTEAFF. The CDR3, as DNA: TGCGCCAGCAGGGGACAGGGAGGGACTGAAGCTTTCTTT.